The 8 T cell receptor beta chains in this list originate from one sample, sequenced in a study of T cell responses to AZD1222 COVID-19 vaccine. Method: immunoSEQ multiplex PCR; TCRdb's copy keeps in-frame clones and lacks some. The repertoire has 150,000 to 200,000 clones, approximately 92% of them found once; the top ten carry roughly 1.4%. Sequences were derived from peripheral blood, sampled on day 0 of AZD1222 vaccination. Receptors originate from an adult in good health.

V is TRBV5-1 and J is TRBJ1-1, with a weak D call TRBD1 (6 bases). This CDR3 region has 14 residues. Germline V gene sequence: CDR1 SGHRS, CDR2 YFSETQ. Trimming pared 4 bases from V and 2 bases from J, leaving 12 bases between. The CDR3 DNA reads as TGCGCCAGCAGCGCAGACAGGATAAACACTGAAGCTTTCTTT. This gives the protein CASSADRINTEAFF.

The rearrangement uses TRBV7-7 and TRBJ2-3; D unresolved. The CDR3 loop spans 13 amino acids. V lost 2 bases and J 6 bases, leaving 9 bases between the germline ends. CDR1 is SSHAT, CDR2 FNYEAQ, per germline (reference sequence). The CDR3 DNA follows: TGTGCCAGCAGCTTACTGGGTTCCGATACGCAGTATTTT. Its protein is CASSLLGSDTQYF.

V is TRBV6-5 and J is TRBJ1-5; no reliable D call. Germline V gives CDR1 MNHEY, CDR2 SVGAGI. This CDR3 has 12 residues. The ends were cut back, 7 bases at V and 3 bases at J, with 7 bases in the middle. The CDR3 sequence: CASNPANQPQHF. CDR3 nucleotides: TGTGCCAGCAACCCAGCCAATCAGCCCCAGCATTTT.

The V gene is TRBV14, the J gene TRBJ1-1; the D is unclear. The CDR3 extends over 13 amino acids. CDR1 and CDR2 from the germline V gene are SGHDN and FVKESK. Deletions cut 4 bases from V and 5 bases from J, with 11 bases between. The CDR3 reads CASSPTRRTEAFF. The CDR3 DNA follows: TGTGCCAGCAGCCCTACTCGTAGGACTGAAGCTTTCTTT. The complete variable domain, with remaining parts taken from reference TRBV14 and TRBJ1-1, reads EAGVTQFPSHSVIEKGQTVTLRCDPISGHDNLYWYRRVMGKEIKFLLHFVKESKQDESGMPNNRFLAERTGGTYSTLKVQPAELEDSGVYFCASSPTRRTEAFFGQGTRLTVV.

The chain combines TRBV4-3 with TRBJ2-7, with 9 bases matching TRBD1. Germline assignment: CDR1 LGHNA and CDR2 YSLEER. CDR3 size: 16 residues. Trimming took 5 bases from V and 2 from J; bases not matched to a gene: 10. This CDR3 is CASSYNRGPGPYEQYF. CDR3 coding DNA: TGCGCCAGCAGCTACAACAGGGGGCCGGGGCCCTACGAGCAGTACTTC.

The CDR3: CASSQGRGADTQYF. CDR3 in DNA: TGCGCCAGCTCCCAAGGCAGGGGGGCAGATACGCAGTATTTT. V gene TRBV5-1 combines with J gene TRBJ2-3; tentatively, D is TRBD1 (7 bases). Per the germline V gene, CDR1 is SGHRS and CDR2 is YFSETQ. Trimming removed 7 bases from V and 4 bases from J, with 16 bases in between. This CDR3 spans 14 amino acids.

The chain uses TRBV6-5 and TRBJ1-2, with TRBD1 matching 8 bases. The CDR3 is 13 residues long. The V and J ends lost 5 bases and 8 bases, in that order; junction bases with no gene match: 7. CDR1 and CDR2 (germline): MNHEY, SVGAGI. CDR3 DNA sequence: TGTGCCAGCAGTCAGCAGGGGGCGAGGGGCTACACCTTC. This sequence encodes CASSQQGARGYTF.

The chain employs TRBV4-1 and TRBJ1-2; the match to TRBD1 covers 11 bases. CDR1 MGHRA and CDR2 YSYEKL come from the germline V gene. V lost 0 bases to trimming and J lost 8 bases; unmatched junction nucleotides: 8. The CDR3 runs 16 residues. CDR3 nucleotides: TGCGCCAGCAGCCAAGATATTAGGACAGGGGGCGGAGGCTACACCTTC. Translating it yields CASSQDIRTGGGGYTF.